This T cell receptor (beta chain) was captured by sequencing in a study of blood T cell repertoires in COVID-19. For the study at large: Sites in the United States, Italy and Spain provided acute and convalescent COVID-19 samples. PBMCs, B-cell-depleted T cells, or T cells were the source of the cDNA or gDNA that made up the material.

The germline CDR1 and CDR2 sequences are SGHAT and FQNNGV. The CDR3 has 16 residues. V dropped 1 base and J dropped 3 bases, with 14 bases sitting between them. Per the study methods: Nucleated cell counts were estimated from reference gene primer amplification. Sequencing used immunoSEQ multiplex PCR; TCRdb keeps in-frame clones, though not all of them. That table is the source of V, J and clone size, and D and trimming were worked out from the DNA. The data contain roughly 41,000 clones, around four fifths of them singletons. The clonotype originates from a man over 45 with active COVID-19. Input material: peripheral blood. The chain combines TRBV11-2 with TRBJ2-3; the D gene is possibly TRBD2 (5 bases). The CDR3 loop reads CASSLGTGSWTDTQYF. The CDR3 nucleotides are TGTGCCAGCAGCTTAGGAACGGGAAGTTGGACAGATACGCAGTATTTT. Looking up the rest from reference TRBV11-2 and TRBJ2-3 gives the full variable domain: EAGVAQSPRYKIIEKRQSVAFWCNPISGHATLYWYQQILGQGPKLLIQFQNNGVVDDSQLPKDRFSAERLKGVDSTLKIQPAKLEDSAVYLCASSLGTGSWTDTQYFGPGTRLTVL.